Here is one T cell receptor (beta chain) with its context. Its target is not known. The length of the CDR3 is 14 residues. Germline CDR1 is LNHNV and CDR2 is YYDKDF (reference sequence). Trimming at V came to 1 base and at J to 6 bases, leaving 5 bases not matched to a gene. Primers for the PCR totalled 60 Vbeta and 13 Jbeta. Profiled with immunoSEQ multiplex PCR; TCRdb holds only in-frame clones, not every one. This sample carries 100,000 to 150,000 clones, around 77% of them seen once, and the ten largest clones take over 0.8%. These data belong to a study of cytomegalovirus exposure and HLA in healthy donors. Looking at the study overall: Among the 300 to 500 donors who were genotyped, over 70% fell in the genetic ancestry cluster that is associated with self-reported Caucasian donors. Broader study findings: Presence/absence analyses assumed roughly uniform sequencing depth across donors, which may not hold. It was reportedly the case that the classifier diagnosed cytomegalovirus status with high specificity and sensitivity. Follow-up analysis seemed to connect common viral pathogens with several of the most significant clusters identified.

The chain combines TRBV15 with TRBJ1-2; TRBD1 agrees at 7 bases. The origin of this receptor is an older woman in good health and CMV-seronegative. The sample comprised PBMCs. CDR3 coding DNA: TGTGCCACCAGCAGAGCAAACAGGGGAGATGGCTACACCTTC. Encoded protein: CATSRANRGDGYTF.